A single sample gave rise to the 20 T cell receptor beta chains below, sequenced in a study of T cells in women clearing cervical HPV infection. This table comes from immunoSEQ multiplex PCR, and its TCRdb copy is limited to in-frame clones, with some not included. This table holds 36,000 or so clones. Sequencing used blood buffy coat. These receptor sequences come from a woman aged 18-69 years with a cervical HPV16 infection that either progressed to CIN3+ or cleared (not recorded which).

In regard to this clone: The read terminates 3 residues before the CDR3 end, so the remaining end is supplied by the germline J gene. The genes are TRBV7-9 and TRBJ1-2; TRBD1 agrees at 12 bases. Per germline, CDR1 SEHNR and CDR2 FQNEAQ (reference sequence). The CDR3 spans 15 residues. The covered CDR3 bases are TGTGCCAGCAGCTCCCGGGACAGGGGGCCCTACGAC. Protein product: CASSSRDRGPYD. The full CDR3 is CASSSRDRGPYDYTF.

Of note for this clone: The read finishes 3 residues shy of the CDR3 end, and the germline J gene is used to complete it. V and J are TRBV19 and TRBJ1-4; D is possibly TRBD1 (5 bases). This CDR3 contains 14 residues. The germline V gene has CDR1 LNHDA and CDR2 SQIVND (reference sequence). This CDR3 is CASSETANNSPLFF. The DNA read from the CDR3 is TGTGCCAGTAGTGAGACAGCGAATAATTCACCA.

As for this clone: The read ends 3 residues early relative to the CDR3; the germline J gene fills the gap. The chain couples TRBV2 to TRBJ2-5, with 11 bases fitting TRBD2. Trimming took 4 bases from V and 7 from J; bases not matched to a gene: 8. The CDR3 extends over 15 amino acids. Germline V CDR1 and CDR2: SNHLY, FYNNEI. The CDR3 DNA, read in part, is TGTGCCAGCAGTGCTAGCGGGGGGCTTTCGGGGACC. Encoded protein: CASSASGGLSGT. In full, the CDR3 is CASSASGGLSGTQYF.

Comments on this clone: Sequencing ends 3 residues short of the CDR3 end; the germline J gene provides the rest. The chain combines TRBV6-2 or TRBV6-3 with TRBJ1-2; a possible D gene is TRBD1 (5 bases). The CDR3 has 16 residues. Germline loops: CDR1 MNHEY, CDR2 SVGEGT. This CDR3 reads CASITRLAGGSNDYTF. The covered CDR3 bases are TGTGCCAGCATCACGAGGCTAGCGGGGGGGAGCAATGAC.

Details on this clone: The CDR3 end is not reached by the read, which stops 3 residues before it; the germline J gene fills it in. The V call is TRBV19, the J call TRBJ2-2; TRBD1 matches 7 bases. Germline V gives CDR1 LNHDA, CDR2 SQIVND (reference sequence). This CDR3 comprises 14 residues. The CDR3: CASSDRVGNSPLFF. The DNA read from the CDR3 is TGTGCCAGTAGTGACAGGGTCGGAAATTCACCG.

A note on this clone: The read is 3 residues too short to cover the CDR3 end, so that end is filled in from the germline J gene. The rearrangement links TRBV7-8 to TRBJ1-2, with a tentative D call TRBD1 (6 bases). In germline, CDR1 is SGHVS, CDR2 FQNEAQ. The ends were cut back, 1 base at V and 4 bases at J, with 13 bases in the middle. This CDR3 comprises 15 residues. CDR3 loop: CASSLDGGAGYGYTF. CDR3 bases read: TGTGCCAGCAGCTTAGATGGGGGCGCGGGCTATGGC.

As for this clone: The CDR3 end is not reached by the read, which stops 3 residues before it; the germline J gene fills it in. The V call is TRBV7-6, the J call TRBJ2-3; D perhaps matches TRBD2 (6 bases). Germline lookup yields CDR1 SGHVS and CDR2 FNYEAQ. This CDR3 region has 14 residues. CDR3 bases read: TGTGCCAGCAGCTTGGAGGGGAGAAATCAGCCG. Translation: CASSLEGRNQP. The complete CDR3 sequence is CASSLEGRNQPQYF. Variable domain in full (rest from reference TRBV7-6 and TRBJ2-3): GAGVSQSPRYKVTKRGQDVALRCDPISGHVSLYWYRQALGQGPEFLTYFNYEAQQDKSGLPNDRFSAERPEGSISTLTIQRTEQRDSAMYRCASSLEGRNQPQYFGPGTRLTVL.

As to this clone: With the read ending 3 residues before the CDR3 end, the germline J gene is used to fill in that end. V usage is TRBV19 and J usage is TRBJ1-3; TRBD1 might be the D (6 bases). The CDR3 covers 16 residues. V was clipped by 4 bases and J by 0 bases, with 13 bases between them. CDR1 and CDR2 (germline): LNHDA, SQIVND (reference sequence). CDR3 DNA (partial): TGTGCCAGTAGTACTGGGACAACTATCTCTGGAAACACC. Its translation: CASSTGTTISGNT. The CDR3, in full, reads CASSTGTTISGNTIYF.

Comment on this clone: The missing CDR3 end, 3 residues past where the read stops, is filled in from the germline J gene. This chain connects TRBV6-4 to TRBJ1-5, with TRBD1 matching over 7 bases. The CDR3 is made up of 14 amino acids. CDR1 is MRHNA and CDR2 is SNTAGT in the germline V gene. V dropped 3 bases and J dropped 5; count of bases not matched to a gene: 4. This chain's CDR3 is CASSETGSDQPQHF. The CDR3 bases that were read are TGTGCCAGCAGTGAGACAGGGTCTGATCAGCCC.

Note on this clone: The sequence runs out 3 residues before the end of the CDR3; the remainder is reconstructed from the germline J gene. V is TRBV19 and J is TRBJ1-4; 8 positions match TRBD1. CDR3 length equals 15 residues. Germline CDR1 is LNHDA and CDR2 is SQIVND (reference sequence). V was clipped by 6 bases and J by 5 bases; unmatched bases: 8. The part of the CDR3 DNA that was read is TGTGCCAGTAGAAATGGACAGGGCGAGAATGAAAAA. As protein: CASRNGQGENEK. The entire CDR3 reads CASRNGQGENEKLFF.

A note on this clone: Read sequence stops 3 residues before the CDR3 end, and the germline J gene provides the missing end. The V call is TRBV20-1, the J call TRBJ1-5; possible D gene TRBD1, 5 bases. Germline-derived CDR1 and CDR2 are DFQATT and SNEGSKA (reference sequence). The CDR3 is 16 residues long. Trimming pared 1 base from V and 0 bases from J, leaving 13 bases between. Partial CDR3 DNA: TGCAGTGCTAGAGTTTCAGGGAGGGGTAGCAATCAGCCC. Protein product: CSARVSGRGSNQP. The whole CDR3 reads CSARVSGRGSNQPQHF.

Turning to this clone: The read falls 3 residues short of the CDR3 end, and the missing part is taken from the germline J gene. V is TRBV5-4 and J is TRBJ1-2; possible D gene TRBD1, 5 bases. From germline, CDR1 is SGHNT and CDR2 YYREEE (reference sequence). Trimming removed 7 bases from V and 2 bases from J, with 12 bases in between. The CDR3 is made up of 13 amino acids. The CDR3 loop reads CASSIPGNYGYTF. CDR3 bases read: TGTGCCAGCTCCATCCCAGGGAACTATGGC.

Comment on this clone: The read falls 3 residues short of the CDR3 end, and the missing part is taken from the germline J gene. This sequence joins TRBV2 and TRBJ1-6, with TRBD1 matching over 7 bases. Germline V gives CDR1 SNHLY, CDR2 FYNNEI. There are 15 residues in the CDR3. Unmatched junction bases numbered 3, after V lost 7 bases and J lost 0 bases. CDR3: CASKDRSSYNSPLHF. Incomplete CDR3 DNA: TGTGCCAGCAAGGACAGGAGCTCCTATAATTCACCC.

About this clone itself: The read halts 3 residues ahead of the CDR3 end, with the missing end drawn from the germline J gene. The V gene is TRBV20-1, the J gene TRBJ2-2, with 8 bases identical to TRBD2. The V gene end was trimmed by 5 bases and the J gene end by 4 bases; junction bases not matched to a gene: 12. Germline V gene data show CDR1 as DFQATT and CDR2 as SNEGSKA (reference sequence). CDR3 size: 16 residues. The CDR3 bases that were read are TGCAGTGCTCGACAACCGGGACTAGGGGTCACCGGGGAG. Translated, it gives CSARQPGLGVTGE. The full CDR3 is CSARQPGLGVTGELFF.

As to this clone: With the read ending 3 residues before the CDR3 end, the germline J gene is used to fill in that end. The chain joins TRBV7-9 to TRBJ1-1, with 7 bases fitting TRBD1. CDR1 and CDR2 (germline): SEHNR, FQNEAQ (reference sequence). The CDR3 runs to 13 residues. CDR3 sequence: CASRMGQQETAFF. Incomplete CDR3 DNA: TGTGCCAGCAGAATGGGACAGCAAGAGACA.

A remark on this clone: The read terminates 3 residues ahead of where the CDR3 ends, so the germline J gene completes it. Other nucleotide sequences in the sample specify the same CDR3. V is TRBV13 and J is TRBJ1-3, with D tentatively TRBD1 (6 bases). The CDR3 spans 14 residues. V was cut by 5 bases and J by 2 bases, with 10 bases left in between. Per germline, CDR1 PRHDT and CDR2 FYEKMQ (reference sequence). CDR3 sequence: CASSRGGAGNTIYF. CDR3 DNA, as far as it was read: TGTGCCAGCAGCCGAGGGGGGGCTGGAAACACC.

As for this clone: The read halts 3 residues ahead of the CDR3 end, with the missing end drawn from the germline J gene. The chain uses TRBV7-9 and TRBJ1-6; perhaps TRBD1 as D (5 bases). Deletions cut 2 bases from V and 7 bases from J, with 12 bases between. CDR1 SEHNR and CDR2 FQNEAQ come from the germline V gene (reference sequence). The CDR3 length is 15 residues. The CDR3 reads CASSLSGDPNSPLHF. The sequenced CDR3 bases are TGTGCCAGCAGCTTATCGGGGGACCCCAATTCACCC.

Turning to this clone: Sequencing ends 3 residues short of the CDR3 end; the germline J gene provides the rest. J is TRBJ2-1 and V is TRBV6-2 or TRBV6-3, with 8 bases lining up with TRBD2. The CDR3 has 13 amino acids. V lost 7 bases and J lost 9; bases outside the gene matches: 8. Per germline, CDR1 MNHEY and CDR2 SVGEGT. CDR3 loop: CASKTGGLVEQFF. Partial CDR3 DNA: TGTGCCAGCAAAACGGGGGGGTTGGTTGAG.

Notes on this clone: Coverage ceases 3 residues before the CDR3 finishes, and the germline J gene fills in the end. J is TRBJ2-2 and V is TRBV5-1; tentatively, D is TRBD2 (7 bases). Germline CDR1 and CDR2: SGHRS and YFSETQ. V was shortened by 5 bases and J by 4 bases, with 15 bases between the two germline ends. The CDR3 is made up of 15 amino acids. The CDR3 is CASRYREGSTGELFF. CDR3 DNA, as far as it was read: TGCGCCAGCAGGTACAGGGAGGGGAGCACCGGGGAG.

Details on this clone: The read halts 3 residues ahead of the CDR3 end, with the missing end drawn from the germline J gene. This sequence joins TRBV6-1 and TRBJ1-1; D might be TRBD1 (6 bases). Per the germline V gene, CDR1 is MNHNS and CDR2 is SASEGT. V shed 3 bases and J shed 3 bases, with 8 bases lying between them. The CDR3 has 13 residues. This CDR3 is CASSEAGDTEAFF. CDR3 DNA (partial): TGTGCCAGCAGTGAGGCAGGGGACACTGAA.